The text below deals with one TCR beta chain. Data came from immunoSEQ multiplex PCR; TCRdb stores just in-frame clones and leaves some out. The data hold tens of thousands of clones, with about nine tenths observed a single time. CDR1 and CDR2 from the germline V gene are PRHDT and FYEKMQ (reference sequence). CDR3 size: 15 residues. Trimming cost V 5 bases and J 3 bases; bases outside gene matches: 6. The sample comes from a study of T cell changes during pregnancy in multiple sclerosis. The chain carries TRBV13 and TRBJ1-1; 10 bases fit TRBD1. This specimen consisted of peripheral blood, obtained in the first trimester of pregnancy. The TCR sequence derives from a female donor in good health, enrolled as a control in a pregnancy study. The CDR3 coding sequence is TGTGCCAGCAGCACAGGGACAGGGGTTGACACTGAAGCTTTCTTT. Encoded protein: CASSTGTGVDTEAFF.